This record concerns one T cell receptor (beta chain) sequence. A read error may be the cause here, since a much bigger clone is one base away. The data derive from a study of tumor and adjacent non-tumor tissue in lung cancer. No cell sorting was done before RNA was extracted from the tissue. The CDR3 loop spans 14 amino acids. Trimming took 4 bases from V and 5 from J, leaving 12 bases between them. The V gene's germline CDR1 is DFQATT and CDR2 SNEGSKA (reference sequence). A modified ARM-PCR protocol with three rounds of nested PCR amplified TCRbeta. TCRdb reprocessed the multiplex PCR reads with MiXCR, giving one entry per CDR3 protein. This table has roughly 93,000 distinct CDR3 sequences, about 66% appearing once.

The chain is built from TRBV20-1 and TRBJ1-6; no firm D call. The TCR sequence derives from a man in his 60s with non-small cell lung cancer. Sequencing was carried out using lung tumor tissue. For the CDR3, the DNA is TGCAGTGCTATAGTGGGGAGGGATAATTCACCCCTCCACTTT. Amino acid sequence: CSAIVGRDNSPLHF.